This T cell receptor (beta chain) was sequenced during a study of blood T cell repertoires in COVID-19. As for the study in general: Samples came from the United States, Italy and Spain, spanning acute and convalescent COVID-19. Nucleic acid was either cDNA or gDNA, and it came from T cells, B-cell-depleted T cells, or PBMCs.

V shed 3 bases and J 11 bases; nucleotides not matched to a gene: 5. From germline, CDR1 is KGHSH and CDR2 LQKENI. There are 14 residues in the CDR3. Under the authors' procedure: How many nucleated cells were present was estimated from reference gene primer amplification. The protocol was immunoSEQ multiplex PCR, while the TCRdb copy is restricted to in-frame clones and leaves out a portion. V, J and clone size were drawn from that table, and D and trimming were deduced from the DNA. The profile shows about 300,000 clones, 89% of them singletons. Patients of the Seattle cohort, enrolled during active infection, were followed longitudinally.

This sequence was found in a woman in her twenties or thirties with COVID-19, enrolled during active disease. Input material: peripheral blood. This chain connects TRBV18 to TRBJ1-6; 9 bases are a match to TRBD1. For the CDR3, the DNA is TGTGCCAGCTCACCGCGACAGGGGGATGCACCCCTCCACTTT. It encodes CASSPRQGDAPLHF. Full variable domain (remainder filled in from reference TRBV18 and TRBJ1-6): NAGVMQNPRHLVRRRGQEARLRCSPMKGHSHVYWYRQLPEEGLKFMVYLQKENIIDESGMPKERFSAEFPKEGPSILRIQQVVRGDSAAYFCASSPRQGDAPLHFGNGTRLTVT.